These 4 T cell receptor beta chains share one sample of origin, sequenced in a study of regulatory T cells in long-lasting Graves disease. Time point indicated: persistent/refractory GD, antithyroid drugs over 5 years with positive TRAb. Following extraction of RNA from PBMCs, that RNA was used to make the TCR library. Relying on iRepertoire HTBI primers and Arm-PCR of CDR3 regions, the team built TCR beta libraries. MiXCR, run by TCRdb on the multiplex PCR reads, gives a single entry per CDR3 protein. The table lists hundreds of thousands of distinct CDR3 sequences, about 32% of them singletons, with around 42% in the top ten. Sequencing used peripheral blood mononuclear cells (PBMCs), obtained when the disease was refractory, from a patient treated with antithyroid drugs. These receptors were taken from a female donor with Graves disease.

J is TRBJ2-7 and V is TRBV6-2 or TRBV6-3; D not certain. The CDR3 covers 16 residues. Between the trimmed V and J ends, which lost 6 bases and 0 bases, there was a span of 18 bases. The germline V gene encodes CDR1 MNHEY and CDR2 SVGEGT. The CDR3 sequence is CASRALRTDLSYEQYF. As DNA, the CDR3 is TGTGCCAGCAGGGCCTTAAGGACCGACCTCTCCTACGAGCAGTACTTC.

V gene TRBV5-1 combines with J gene TRBJ1-2; weak D call: TRBD1 (6 bases). Per germline, CDR1 SGHRS and CDR2 YFSETQ. The V and J ends lost 3 bases and 0 bases respectively, with 12 bases between them. CDR3 size: 15 residues. The CDR3 loop is CASSSTGKSNYGYTF. The CDR3 coding sequence is TGCGCCAGCAGCTCCACAGGGAAGTCTAACTATGGCTACACCTTC. Complete variable domain (other parts from reference TRBV5-1 and TRBJ1-2): KAGVTQTPRYLIKTRGQQVTLSCSPISGHRSVSWYQQTPGQGLQFLFEYFSETQRNKGNFPGRFSGRQFSNSRSEMNVSTLELGDSALYLCASSSTGKSNYGYTFGSGTRLTVV.

About this clonotype itself: At one end the junction does not follow the germline gene, possibly because of a read error. This rearrangement joins TRBV28 to TRBJ1-2, with D unresolved. Germline V gives CDR1 MDHEN, CDR2 SYDVKM. CDR3 size: 14 residues. The CDR3 loop reads CAGSLETEGYGYTF. CDR3 DNA sequence: TGTGCCGGCAGCTTGGAGACGGAAGGCTATGGCTACACCTTC.

This clonotype appeared a few times. The chain is built from TRBV12-3 or TRBV12-4 and TRBJ1-2; no reliable D call. Trimming cost V 5 bases and J 2 bases, with 12 bases left between them. The CDR3 is 14 residues long. CDR3 sequence reads: CASSPVGINYGYTF. As DNA, the CDR3 is TGTGCCAGCAGTCCGGTGGGGATCAACTATGGCTACACCTTC.